Listed below are T cell receptor beta chains from one sample, sequenced in a study of blood T cell repertoires in COVID-19. Assay used: immunoSEQ multiplex PCR; TCRdb lists only in-frame clones, some missing. The sample includes 150,000 to 200,000 clones, roughly 88% seen only once; the top ten take 9.8%. The sample was peripheral blood. The source of these receptors is a woman of 80 years or more with acute or convalescent COVID-19. CDR3s include the opening cysteine and the closing phenylalanine or tryptophan. A D gene is named only where the DNA matches it firmly. Clone size is stated in some rows and not others, as once, few, many or a class when expanded.

j_gene	abundance	d_gene	v_gene	CDR3aa	CDR3nt
TRBJ1-6	.	TRBD1	TRBV15	CATSRDGTVNSPLHF	TGTGCCACCAGCAGAGATGGGACAGTCAATTCACCCCTCCACTTT
TRBJ2-3	.	TRBD2	TRBV3-1/TRBV3-2	CASKTGGTQYF	TGTGCCAGCAAAACGGGGGGGACGCAGTATTTT
TRBJ2-5	.	TRBD1	TRBV24-1	CATSDGSTGGGETQYF	TGTGCCACCAGTGATGGGTCTACAGGGGGCGGAGAGACCCAGTACTTC
TRBJ2-5	.	.	TRBV9	CASSVGATQGTQYF	TGTGCCAGCAGCGTAGGGGCTACCCAGGGGACCCAGTACTTC
TRBJ2-7	.	.	TRBV5-1	CASSLDPTGYEQYF	TGCGCCAGCAGCTTGGATCCCACAGGGTACGAGCAGTACTTC
TRBJ1-4	.	.	TRBV9	CASRKGHGDLNEKLFF	TGTGCCAGCAGAAAGGGACACGGAGACCTTAATGAAAAACTGTTTTTT
TRBJ1-2	.	.	TRBV30	CAWQNPRRGSGAGYTF	TGTGCCTGGCAAAATCCGAGGAGAGGTTCAGGGGCCGGCTACACCTTC
TRBJ1-2	.	TRBD1	TRBV4-3	CASSQDLRTGYGYTF	TGCGCCAGCAGCCAAGATTTAAGGACAGGGTATGGCTACACCTTC
TRBJ1-5	.	.	TRBV5-6	CASSLGGVGNQPQHF	TGTGCCAGCAGCTTGGGGGGCGTGGGAAATCAGCCCCAGCATTTT
TRBJ1-2	.	TRBD1	TRBV6-2/TRBV6-3	CASSPGQGYYGYTF	TGTGCCAGCAGCCCCGGACAGGGGTACTATGGCTACACCTTC
TRBJ1-1	.	.	TRBV9	CASSPWGTRNTEAFF	TGTGCCAGCAGCCCCTGGGGGACACGGAACACTGAAGCTTTCTTT
TRBJ1-2	.	TRBD1	TRBV2	CASRQGANDPGTF	TGTGCCAGCAGACAGGGGGCGAATGATCCGGGTACCTTC
TRBJ2-3	.	.	TRBV18	CASSRYSTDTQYF	TGTGCCAGCTCACGCTATAGCACAGATACGCAGTATTTT
TRBJ1-1	.	TRBD1	TRBV7-2	CASSGTGGMNTEAFF	TGTGCCAGCAGCGGGACAGGGGGGATGAACACTGAAGCTTTCTTT
TRBJ1-1	.	.	TRBV12-3/TRBV12-4	CASSLPGGGRAFF	TGTGCCAGCAGTCTCCCCGGGGGGGGGCGTGCTTTCTTT
TRBJ1-3	once	.	TRBV6-1	CASSEFLQVSGNTIYF	TGTGCCAGCAGTGAATTCCTACAGGTCTCTGGAAACACCATATATTTT
TRBJ1-5	.	.	TRBV2	CASSRTESLGQPQHF	TGTGCCAGCAGTAGGACAGAAAGTTTGGGTCAGCCCCAGCATTTT
TRBJ1-1	.	.	TRBV11-2	CASSLGAGRAEAFF	TGTGCCAGCAGCTTGGGGGCGGGTAGAGCTGAAGCTTTCTTT
TRBJ1-5	.	.	TRBV19	CASSIAGDRNQPQHF	TGTGCCAGTAGTATAGCAGGGGACCGTAATCAGCCCCAGCATTTT
TRBJ2-7	few	.	TRBV12-5	CASGFGRTYEQYF	TGTGCTAGTGGTTTTGGCCGCACCTACGAGCAGTACTTC
TRBJ2-5	.	TRBD2	TRBV19	CASSITSGGFQRETQYF	TGTGCCAGTAGTATCACTAGCGGGGGTTTCCAGAGGGAGACCCAGTACTTC
TRBJ1-1	few	.	TRBV23-1	CASAHPVLNTEAFF	TGCGCCAGCGCGCACCCCGTTCTGAACACTGAAGCTTTCTTT
TRBJ2-2	.	TRBD2	TRBV7-3	CASSSTGTRTGELFF	TGTGCCAGCAGTTCCACCGGGACTAGGACCGGGGAGCTGTTTTTT
TRBJ2-3	.	TRBD1	TRBV5-4	CASSGTGGGDTQYF	TGTGCCAGCAGCGGGACAGGGGGCGGAGATACGCAGTATTTT
TRBJ2-3	.	TRBD2	TRBV7-9	CASSFLAGGTDTQYF	TGTGCCAGCAGCTTTCTAGCGGGAGGCACAGATACGCAGTATTTT
TRBJ1-2	.	.	TRBV3-1/TRBV3-2	CASSHQGNGYTF	TGTGCCAGCAGCCACCAGGGGAATGGCTACACCTTC
TRBJ2-2	.	.	TRBV7-2	CASSLGGARELFF	TGTGCCAGCAGCTTAGGGGGCGCACGAGAGCTGTTTTTT
TRBJ2-7	.	.	TRBV7-2	CASSLLGQGIYQYF	TGTGCCAGCAGCTTATTGGGGCAGGGGATCTATCAGTACTTC
TRBJ1-5	.	TRBD1	TRBV6-5	CASTRPGQGNQPQHF	TGTGCCAGCACTCGACCGGGACAGGGCAATCAGCCCCAGCATTTT
TRBJ2-1	.	TRBD1	TRBV27	CASSFRDRGFYEQFF	TGTGCCAGCAGTTTCCGGGACAGGGGGTTTTATGAGCAGTTCTTC
TRBJ2-7	.	.	TRBV5-1	CASSLDGGDYEQYF	TGCGCCAGCAGCTTGGATGGCGGAGACTACGAGCAGTACTTC
TRBJ1-5	few	TRBD1	TRBV6-2/TRBV6-3	CASSNDRAVDNQPQHF	TGTGCCAGCAGTAACGACAGGGCGGTGGACAATCAGCCCCAGCATTTT
TRBJ1-3	few	.	TRBV12-3/TRBV12-4	CASSLGDWTTIYF	TGTGCCAGCAGTTTAGGGGACTGGACCACCATATATTTT
TRBJ2-7	.	.	TRBV5-5	CASSLAGGATYEQYF	TGTGCCAGCAGCTTGGCCGGCGGGGCTACCTACGAGCAGTACTTC
TRBJ1-1	.	TRBD1	TRBV4-1	CASAPGTGGYTEAFF	TGCGCCAGCGCACCCGGGACAGGGGGATACACTGAAGCTTTCTTT
TRBJ2-1	once	.	TRBV5-1	CASYANNEQFF	TGCGCCAGCTACGCTAACAATGAGCAGTTCTTC
TRBJ2-7	.	TRBD2	TRBV7-2	CASSSRSSGTPYEQYF	TGTGCCAGCAGCTCGCGGTCTAGCGGTACCCCCTACGAGCAGTACTTC
TRBJ2-2	.	TRBD1	TRBV5-4	CASRSRDSFTGELFF	TGTGCCAGCAGGTCCCGGGACAGCTTCACCGGGGAGCTGTTTTTT
TRBJ2-7	.	.	TRBV11-2	CASSLDGGRNEQYF	TGTGCCAGCAGTTTAGACGGGGGAAGGAACGAGCAGTACTTC
TRBJ1-5	few	.	TRBV7-8	CASSLARQPQHF	TGTGCCAGCAGCTTAGCGCGCCAGCCCCAGCATTTT
TRBJ2-7	.	TRBD2	TRBV6-5	CASSRTSDFEQYF	TGTGCCAGCAGCCGGACTAGCGATTTCGAGCAGTACTTC
TRBJ1-2	.	TRBD1	TRBV7-8	CASSRQGQGEGYTF	TGTGCCAGCAGCCGCCAGGGACAGGGAGAGGGCTACACCTTC
TRBJ2-7	.	.	TRBV5-1	CASSLVDRLAVNYEQYF	TGCGCCAGCAGCTTGGTTGACCGGTTAGCGGTAAACTACGAGCAGTACTTC
TRBJ2-7	.	TRBD2	TRBV5-1	CASSLGTSGVYEQYF	TGCGCCAGCAGCTTGGGGACTAGCGGGGTCTACGAGCAGTACTTC
TRBJ1-3	.	.	TRBV5-1	CASSLTGTQGGNTIYF	TGCGCCAGCAGCTTGACCGGGACCCAGGGGGGAAACACCATATATTTT
TRBJ2-7	once	TRBD2	TRBV27	CASSLSGGYEQYF	TGTGCCAGCAGTTTATCCGGGGGGTACGAGCAGTACTTC
TRBJ2-5	.	.	TRBV6-5	CASSYRTPGGRETQYF	TGTGCCAGCAGTTACCGGACACCCGGGGGACGAGAGACCCAGTACTTC
TRBJ2-5	once	TRBD2	TRBV3-1/TRBV3-2	CASSQTSGSPILGTQYF	TGTGCCAGCAGTCAGACTAGCGGGAGCCCTATTTTGGGGACCCAGTACTTC
TRBJ1-5	once	TRBD1	TRBV27	CASSQQGAFGQPQHF	TGTGCCAGCAGCCAGCAGGGGGCGTTTGGTCAGCCCCAGCATTTT
TRBJ2-2	.	TRBD1	TRBV5-6	CASEQGFNVKRELFF	TGTGCCAGCGAACAGGGGTTTAACGTCAAGCGGGAGCTGTTTTTT
TRBJ2-3	.	TRBD2	TRBV6-5	CASRGLAGYTQYF	TGTGCCAGCAGGGGACTAGCGGGCTATACGCAGTATTTT
TRBJ2-2	.	TRBD2	TRBV5-1	CASERGLAPTGELFF	TGCGCCAGCGAACGGGGACTAGCGCCCACCGGGGAGCTGTTTTTT